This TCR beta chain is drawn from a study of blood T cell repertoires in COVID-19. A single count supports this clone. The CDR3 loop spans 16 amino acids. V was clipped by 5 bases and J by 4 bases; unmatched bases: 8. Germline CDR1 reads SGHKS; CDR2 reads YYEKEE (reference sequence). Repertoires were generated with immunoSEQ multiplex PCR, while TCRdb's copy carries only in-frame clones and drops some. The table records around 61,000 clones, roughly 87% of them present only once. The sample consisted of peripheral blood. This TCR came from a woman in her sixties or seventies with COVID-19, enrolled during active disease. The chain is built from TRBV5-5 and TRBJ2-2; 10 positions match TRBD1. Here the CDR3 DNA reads TGTGCCAGCAGTCCCTGGGGACAGGGGTTCACCGGGGAGCTGTTTTTT. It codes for CASSPWGQGFTGELFF.